The 11 T cell receptor beta chains presented below share a single source sample, sequenced in a study of blood T cell repertoires in COVID-19. Produced via immunoSEQ multiplex PCR; TCRdb's table is partial and in-frame only. Of roughly 180,000 clones in the sample, about 86% were seen once. The material sequenced was peripheral blood. The source of these receptors is a man aged 60-69 years with acute or convalescent COVID-19.

Points on this clone: Other DNA sequences from this sample encode an identical CDR3 as well. The chain is built from TRBV6-5 and TRBJ2-7; D is uncertain. V lost 3 bases to trimming and J lost 4 bases, with 7 bases between them. The CDR3 is made up of 12 amino acids. Germline values: CDR1 MNHEY, CDR2 SVGAGI. CDR3 loop: CASSYRGYEQYF. DNA for the CDR3: TGTGCCAGCAGTTATCGAGGATACGAGCAGTACTTC.

The rearrangement joins TRBV4-1 to TRBJ1-3, with D perhaps matching TRBD1 (5 bases). Germline loops: CDR1 MGHRA, CDR2 YSYEKL. The CDR3 is 15 amino acids. V was pared by 4 bases and J by 5 bases, with 15 bases between. The CDR3 bases are TGCGCCAGCAGCCTTTCCCCCAGGGATCGAAACACCATATATTTT. It translates to CASSLSPRDRNTIYF.

This clone appeared a few times. This chain connects TRBV6-5 to TRBJ2-4; D is undetermined. The germline V gene has CDR1 MNHEY and CDR2 SVGAGI. This CDR3 comprises 14 residues. Trimming removed 6 bases at V and 2 bases at J, with 11 bases between. The CDR3: CASRESRTKNIQYF. DNA of the CDR3: TGTGCCAGCAGGGAGAGTAGAACCAAAAACATTCAGTACTTC.

V and J are TRBV7-3 and TRBJ1-2, with 9 bases aligning to TRBD1. Germline values: CDR1 SGHTA, CDR2 FQGTGA. V was pared by 5 bases and J by 5 bases, with 6 bases of the junction left unmatched. There are 14 residues in the CDR3. The CDR3 sequence is CASSPYGQGYGYTF. The CDR3 DNA is TGTGCCAGCAGCCCCTATGGACAGGGGTATGGCTACACCTTC.

V usage is TRBV30 and J usage is TRBJ1-6, with 7 bases fitting TRBD1. The CDR3 is made up of 15 amino acids. In germline, CDR1 is GTSNPN, CDR2 SVGIG (reference sequence). Trimming cost V 2 bases and J 13 bases; bases outside gene matches: 14. The CDR3 protein is CAWSPRGQSFRPLHF. CDR3 bases: TGTGCCTGGAGTCCTAGGGGACAGTCCTTTAGGCCCCTCCACTTT. Together with reference TRBV30 and TRBJ1-6, the CDR3 gives the full variable domain: SQTIHQWPATLVQPVGSPLSLECTVEGTSNPNLYWYRQAAGRGLQLLFYSVGIGQISSEVPQNLSASRPQDRQFILSSKKLLLSDSGFYLCAWSPRGQSFRPLHFGNGTRLTVT.

This clone has just one count. The DNA for the CDR3 is TGCGCCAGCAGCTTGGGTTCCAGTAACCCCTCTGGAAACACCATATATTTT. Translated: CASSLGSSNPSGNTIYF. The genes are TRBV5-1 and TRBJ1-3, with unresolved D. Trimming removed 0 bases from V and 0 bases from J, with 13 bases in between. The CDR3 has 17 residues. Germline lookup yields CDR1 SGHRS and CDR2 YFSETQ.

The chain recombines TRBV28 with TRBJ2-4, with a weak D call TRBD1 (5 bases). The length of the CDR3 is 16 residues. Germline V gives CDR1 MDHEN, CDR2 SYDVKM. V lost 7 bases and J 1 base, leaving 17 bases between the germline ends. This CDR3 reads CASTQDSLGAKNIQYF. The CDR3 DNA sequence: TGTGCCAGCACCCAAGACAGCCTCGGGGCCAAAAACATTCAGTACTTC.

This sequence joins TRBV4-1 and TRBJ2-7, with D perhaps matching TRBD2 (6 bases). The germline gives CDR1 MGHRA, CDR2 YSYEKL. The V end was cut by 0 bases, the J end by 4 bases, with 19 bases between. The length of the CDR3 is 17 residues. In nucleotides, the CDR3 is TGCGCCAGCAGCCAAGATGGGGGGAGGAGGTCCGTTTACGAGCAGTACTTC. The encoded protein is CASSQDGGRRSVYEQYF.

The chain has TRBV25-1 and TRBJ1-2; unclear D gene. The ends were cut back, 6 bases at V and 8 bases at J, with 19 bases in the middle. From germline, CDR1 is MGHDK and CDR2 SYGVNS. CDR3 length equals 14 residues. The chain's CDR3 is CASSPPHRNRGYTF. CDR3 nucleotides: TGTGCCAGCAGCCCCCCCCACAGAAATCGGGGCTACACCTTC.

This clone was observed a handful of times. The chain carries TRBV10-1 and TRBJ2-7, with 7 bases aligning to TRBD1. Germline CDR1 is WNHNN and CDR2 is SYGVQD (reference sequence). The length of the CDR3 is 16 residues. The V segment lost 6 bases and the J segment 2 bases; nucleotides outside the gene matches: 13. The CDR3 protein is CASSGRSGGPTYEQYF. The CDR3 DNA sequence: TGCGCCAGCAGCGGTAGATCAGGGGGACCGACCTACGAGCAGTACTTC.

This rearrangement joins TRBV3-1 (or the pseudogene TRBV3-2) to TRBJ1-2; D unresolved. Germline CDR1 and CDR2: LGHDT and YNNKEL (reference sequence). The CDR3 has 13 amino acids. V lost 2 bases and J 8 bases, leaving 12 bases between the germline ends. Here the CDR3 reads CASSQSSSSGYTF. CDR3 in DNA: TGTGCCAGCAGCCAATCCTCCAGTAGCGGCTACACCTTC.